This passage covers 17 T cell receptor beta chains from one sample sequenced in a study of OX40 agonist ivuxolimab in advanced cancers. The table came from immunoSEQ multiplex PCR; TCRdb's copy has only in-frame clones and leaves some out. The sample records over 65,000 clones, 90% being singletons. The sequenced sample was CD4+ or CD8+ T cells sorted from blood, obtained in a trial of the OX40 agonist ivuxolimab. The source is an adult with an advanced solid tumor such as melanoma, head and neck, liver or kidney cancer.

In this sample, this clone turned up once. The chain combines TRBV28 with TRBJ1-5; D call uncertain. Germline loops: CDR1 MDHEN, CDR2 SYDVKM. The germline V and J ends were trimmed by 7 bases and 6 bases, with 13 bases remaining between them. The CDR3 is 13 amino acids. Here the CDR3 DNA reads TGTGCCAGCAAAAATGGAGGGTTTCAGCCCCAGCATTTT. Translating it yields CASKNGGFQPQHF.

V is TRBV18 and J is TRBJ2-1; D unclear. V was pared by 3 bases and J by 9 bases, with 12 bases between. This CDR3 has 13 residues. CDR1 is KGHSH, CDR2 LQKENI, per germline. The CDR3, as DNA: TGTGCCAGCTCACCCGGAACGTCCCGTGAGCAGTTCTTC. Translated: CASSPGTSREQFF.

The sample holds one count of this clone. The rearrangement joins TRBV27 to TRBJ2-3; 7 bases match TRBD2. V dropped 3 bases and J dropped 4; count of bases not matched to a gene: 4. The CDR3 runs to 14 residues. Looked up from germline, CDR1 is MNHEY and CDR2 is SMNVEV (reference sequence). The DNA for the CDR3 is TGTGCCAGCAGTTTCAGACGGGGGGCAGATACGCAGTATTTT. It codes for CASSFRRGADTQYF.

The chain carries TRBV7-2 and TRBJ2-1; 10 bases are shared with TRBD2. The CDR3 sequence is 15 residues long. Looked up from germline, CDR1 is SGHTA and CDR2 is FQGNSA. V lost 0 bases and J lost 10; bases outside the gene matches: 6. The CDR3 sequence is CASSLAAGGPGEQFF. DNA for the CDR3: TGTGCCAGCAGCTTAGCAGCGGGGGGGCCCGGGGAGCAGTTCTTC.

The chain joins TRBV14 to TRBJ2-1; D is unclear. The V end was cut by 0 bases, the J end by 4 bases, with 7 bases between. This CDR3 region has 14 residues. Germline assignment: CDR1 SGHDN and CDR2 FVKESK. In DNA form, the CDR3 reads TGTGCCAGCAGCCAAGAGCGGCGGTACAATGAGCAGTTCTTC. Protein: CASSQERRYNEQFF.

The chain uses TRBV9 and TRBJ1-2; possibly TRBD1 for D (6 bases). V was clipped by 3 bases and J by 8 bases, with 26 bases between them. Germline loops: CDR1 SGDLS, CDR2 YYNGEE. The CDR3 contains 17 residues. The CDR3: CASSAGGLQGYLGGYTF. In nucleotides, the CDR3 is TGTGCCAGCAGCGCGGGGGGGCTTCAGGGTTATCTAGGAGGCTACACCTTC.

The rearrangement joins TRBV4-2 to TRBJ2-1, with 7 bases identical to TRBD1. CDR1 and CDR2 from the germline V gene are LGHNA and YNFKEQ. CDR3 length: 17 amino acids. The V segment lost 1 base and the J segment 2 bases; nucleotides outside the gene matches: 8. CDR3 coding DNA: TGTGCCAGCAGCCAAGGCCCCACCGGGACAGCCTACAATGAGCAGTTCTTC. Encoded protein: CASSQGPTGTAYNEQFF.

A few counts support this clone. The J gene is TRBJ2-1, the V gene TRBV7-9, with TRBD2 matching 13 bases. The germline CDR1 and CDR2 sequences are SEHNR and FQNEAQ (reference sequence). With V trimmed by 3 bases and J by 11 bases, 1 base remained unmatched. The CDR3 spans 13 residues. DNA for the CDR3: TGTGCCAGCAGCTTGGGGACTAGCGGGAAGCAGTTCTTC. Its protein is CASSLGTSGKQFF.

The chain carries TRBV10-2 and TRBJ1-5, with TRBD1 identical over 7 bases. The CDR3 consists of 15 residues. Germline values: CDR1 WSHSY, CDR2 SAAADI. The ends lost 6 bases at V and 11 bases at J; junction bases unmatched: 16. CDR3 coding DNA: TGCGCCAGCAGGGAAACCGGGGCCCCAGGGGGGTCCCAGCATTTT. Its translation is CASRETGAPGGSQHF.

The rearrangement links TRBV2 to TRBJ2-6, with no clear D. Germline CDR1 and CDR2: SNHLY and FYNNEI. The CDR3 is made up of 16 amino acids. V was cut by 8 bases and J by 0 bases, with 14 bases left in between. The CDR3 nucleotides read TGTGCCAGCCAAGTTACTATGGGCTCTGGGGCCAACGTCCTGACTTTC. It yields the protein CASQVTMGSGANVLTF.

This chain connects TRBV28 to TRBJ1-5; possibly TRBD1 for D (5 bases). Per germline, CDR1 MDHEN and CDR2 SYDVKM. The V and J ends lost 4 bases and 1 base respectively, with 20 bases between them. CDR3 length: 18 residues. This CDR3 is CASSSHSSGTPSNQPQHF. The CDR3 coding sequence is TGTGCCAGCAGTTCGCACTCGTCCGGGACGCCCAGCAATCAGCCCCAGCATTTT.

A single count supports this clone. The chain employs TRBV29-1 and TRBJ2-7; possible D gene TRBD2, 5 bases. The CDR3 totals 12 residues. V dropped 4 bases and J dropped 2 bases, with 9 bases sitting between them. Germline V gene lookup returns CDR1 SQVTM and CDR2 ANQGSEA. The CDR3 reads CSVGEGPYEQYF. The CDR3 nucleotides are TGCAGCGTTGGCGAGGGCCCCTACGAGCAGTACTTC.

The CDR3 nucleotides read TGTGCCAGCAGCCAAGATCGGGGGGACTACCATCAGCCCCAGCATTTT. Translation: CASSQDRGDYHQPQHF. The chain carries TRBV4-2 and TRBJ1-5; maybe TRBD1 (5 bases). There are 16 residues in the CDR3. In germline, CDR1 is LGHNA, CDR2 YNFKEQ. The V gene lost 0 bases and the J gene lost 5 bases, with 14 bases spanning the gap.

The chain recombines TRBV2 with TRBJ2-1; D ambiguous. Trimming took off 3 bases at V and 14 bases at J, with 14 bases between the two ends. Germline V CDR1 and CDR2: SNHLY, FYNNEI. The CDR3 spans 12 residues. The CDR3 spells CASSEELASKFF. CDR3 bases: TGTGCCAGCAGTGAGGAGTTAGCAAGCAAGTTCTTC.

The chain combines TRBV30 with TRBJ2-1; 8 bases match TRBD2. The V gene's germline CDR1 is GTSNPN and CDR2 SVGIG (reference sequence). The CDR3 totals 15 residues. J gave up 0 bases and V 4 bases, and 5 bases lay outside the gene matches. The CDR3 nucleotides read TGTGCCTGGACCCCGGGGACTAGCTCCTACAATGAGCAGTTCTTC. Amino acids: CAWTPGTSSYNEQFF.

This chain joins TRBV19 and TRBJ2-1; 7 nucleotides line up with TRBD1. Germline V lookup: CDR1 LNHDA, CDR2 SQIVND (reference sequence). V lost 10 bases to trimming and J lost 0 bases; unmatched junction nucleotides: 3. CDR3 length equals 13 residues. The CDR3 protein is CATRDSSYNEQFF. DNA of the CDR3: TGTGCCACCAGGGACAGCTCCTACAATGAGCAGTTCTTC.

This chain links TRBV28 with TRBJ2-7; D is undetermined. Trimming took off 1 base at V and 3 bases at J, with 4 bases between the two ends. Looked up from germline, CDR1 is MDHEN and CDR2 is SYDVKM. This CDR3 has 12 amino acids. This chain's CDR3 is CASSLSLYEQYF. CDR3 sequence (DNA): TGTGCCAGCAGTTTATCCCTCTACGAGCAGTACTTC.